The 11 T cell receptor beta chains in this list originate from one sample, sequenced in a study of blood T cell repertoires in COVID-19. TCRdb's copy holds only in-frame clones and misses some; the assay was immunoSEQ multiplex PCR. Of approximately 410,000 clones listed, 80% to 90% were seen once; the top ten hold 1.4%. Sequencing used peripheral blood. These receptors all stem from a woman between 25 and 40 years old with active or convalescent COVID-19.

This chain joins TRBV2 and TRBJ2-7; no definite D call. V shed 11 bases and J shed 2 bases, with 10 bases lying between them. CDR1 SNHLY and CDR2 FYNNEI come from the germline V gene. The CDR3 runs to 11 residues. The CDR3 loop is CAAAAPYEQYF. The CDR3 nucleotides read TGTGCCGCCGCGGCCCCCTACGAGCAGTACTTC.

This chain joins TRBV19 and TRBJ2-3, with TRBD2 matching over 12 bases. CDR3 length: 16 residues. The V segment lost 5 bases and the J segment 3 bases; nucleotides outside the gene matches: 6. Germline CDR1 reads LNHDA; CDR2 reads SQIVND (reference sequence). The CDR3 region is CASSFTSGRPTDTQYF. The CDR3 region has the DNA TGTGCCAGTAGTTTTACTAGCGGGAGGCCAACAGATACGCAGTATTTT.

A note on this clone: The identical CDR3 is also encoded by other nucleotide sequences in the sample. The genes are TRBV5-1 and TRBJ2-3; D gene ambiguous. Trimming left V 0 bases short and J 5 bases short, with 4 bases between. This CDR3 has 12 amino acids. Germline V gene sequence: CDR1 SGHRS, CDR2 YFSETQ. The CDR3 spells CASSLDRDTQYF. The DNA of the CDR3 is TGCGCCAGCAGCTTGGACAGAGATACGCAGTATTTT. Full variable domain (outside the CDR3, taken from reference TRBV5-1 and TRBJ2-3): KAGVTQTPRYLIKTRGQQVTLSCSPISGHRSVSWYQQTPGQGLQFLFEYFSETQRNKGNFPGRFSGRQFSNSRSEMNVSTLELGDSALYLCASSLDRDTQYFGPGTRLTVL.

CDR3 sequence (DNA): TGTGCCAGCAGCGTATTTAGCGGGGCAGATACGCAGTATTTT. Residues: CASSVFSGADTQYF. This chain connects TRBV9 to TRBJ2-3, with TRBD2 matching 8 bases. V shed 1 base, J shed 4 bases, and the junction held 2 bases outside the gene matches. Germline-derived CDR1 and CDR2 are SGDLS and YYNGEE. The CDR3 has 14 residues.

V usage is TRBV11-2 and J usage is TRBJ2-7; D is unresolved. CDR1 is SGHAT, CDR2 FQNNGV, per germline. This CDR3 is built from 11 residues. V was trimmed by 5 bases and J by 4 bases, leaving 6 bases between them. The CDR3 spells CASSTVYEQYF. For the CDR3, the DNA is TGTGCCAGCAGCACAGTTTACGAGCAGTACTTC.

As regards this clone: This same CDR3 is encoded by further DNA sequences in the sample. The chain couples TRBV7-9 to TRBJ2-2, with D perhaps matching TRBD2 (6 bases). Trimming shortened V by 1 base and J by 1 base, and 10 bases separated the two germline ends. CDR1 is SEHNR, CDR2 FQNEAQ, per germline (reference sequence). This CDR3 contains 16 residues. CDR3 amino acids: CASSLGGSGNTGELFF. The CDR3 nucleotides read TGTGCCAGCAGCTTAGGTGGTAGCGGGAACACCGGGGAGCTGTTTTTT.

The chain carries TRBV18 and TRBJ1-2, with TRBD1 matching 8 bases. CDR1 and CDR2 (germline): KGHSH, LQKENI. J gave up 4 bases and V 3 bases, and 13 bases lay outside the gene matches. The CDR3 spans 17 residues. The CDR3, as DNA: TGTGCCAGCTCACCTAAGACAGGGGCCTCCGGGAGCTATGGCTACACCTTC. It specifies CASSPKTGASGSYGYTF. Drawing the rest from reference TRBV18 and TRBJ1-2, the complete variable domain is NAGVMQNPRHLVRRRGQEARLRCSPMKGHSHVYWYRQLPEEGLKFMVYLQKENIIDESGMPKERFSAEFPKEGPSILRIQQVVRGDSAAYFCASSPKTGASGSYGYTFGSGTRLTVV.

Details on this clone: Additional DNA sequences in this sample encode the identical CDR3. The V and J genes are TRBV3-1 (or the pseudogene TRBV3-2) and TRBJ2-5; D possibly corresponds to TRBD2 (5 bases). The ends were cut back, 4 bases at V and 5 bases at J, with 5 bases in the middle. Germline CDR1 reads LGHDT; CDR2 reads YNNKEL (reference sequence). The CDR3 spans 11 residues. CDR3 bases: TGTGCCAGCAGCCCGGGGGAGACCCAGTACTTC. Its translation is CASSPGETQYF.

This rearrangement joins TRBV2 to TRBJ1-3, with 7 bases lining up with TRBD1. This CDR3 contains 16 residues. V was pared by 3 bases and J by 2 bases, with 7 bases of the junction left unmatched. Germline V gene sequence: CDR1 SNHLY, CDR2 FYNNEI. Here the CDR3 reads CASSDPPDRAGNTIYF. In DNA, the CDR3 is TGTGCCAGCAGTGACCCCCCCGACAGGGCTGGAAACACCATATATTTT. The complete variable domain, with remaining parts taken from reference TRBV2 and TRBJ1-3, reads EPEVTQTPSHQVTQMGQEVILRCVPISNHLYFYWYRQILGQKVEFLVSFYNNEISEKSEIFDDQFSVERPDGSNFTLKIRSTKLEDSAMYFCASSDPPDRAGNTIYFGEGSWLTVV.

V gene TRBV5-1 combines with J gene TRBJ2-1, with a possible D match to TRBD1 (6 bases). The V and J ends lost 5 bases and 8 bases respectively, with 20 bases between them. CDR3 size: 15 residues. Germline V gene lookup returns CDR1 SGHRS and CDR2 YFSETQ. The CDR3 nucleotides read TGCGCCAGCAGGTCACGGCAGGGGAGTCTCGATGAGCAGTTCTTC. Translation: CASRSRQGSLDEQFF.

The chain recombines TRBV7-2 with TRBJ2-1; 8 bases are a match to TRBD2. The CDR3 is made up of 14 amino acids. V was pared by 4 bases and J by 10 bases, with 9 bases of the junction left unmatched. Germline values: CDR1 SGHTA, CDR2 FQGNSA. Here the CDR3 DNA reads TGTGCCAGCAGCTCTTACCCGGGGGGGCAGGAGCAGTTCTTC. Protein product: CASSSYPGGQEQFF.